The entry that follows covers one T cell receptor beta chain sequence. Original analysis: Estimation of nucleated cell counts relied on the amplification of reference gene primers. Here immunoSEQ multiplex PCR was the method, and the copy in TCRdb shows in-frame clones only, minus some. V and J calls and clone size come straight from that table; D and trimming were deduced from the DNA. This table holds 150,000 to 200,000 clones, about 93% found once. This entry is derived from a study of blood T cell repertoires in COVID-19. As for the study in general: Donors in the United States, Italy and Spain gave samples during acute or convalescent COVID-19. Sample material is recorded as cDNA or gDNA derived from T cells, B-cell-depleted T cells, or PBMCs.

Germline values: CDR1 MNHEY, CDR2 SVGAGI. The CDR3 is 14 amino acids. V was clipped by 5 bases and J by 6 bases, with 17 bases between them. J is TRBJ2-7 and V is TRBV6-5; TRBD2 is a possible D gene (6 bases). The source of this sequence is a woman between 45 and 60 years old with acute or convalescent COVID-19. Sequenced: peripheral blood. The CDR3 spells CASSRLLGGLEQYF. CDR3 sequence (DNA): TGTGCCAGCAGTCGCCTCCTGGGGGGTCTCGAGCAGTACTTC.